What follows describes a single TCR beta chain. The data derive from a study of sequential checkpoint blockade in melanoma. As for treatment: randomized to nivolumab then ipilimumab (arm A) or the reverse (arm B). Live CD3+CD8+ CD19− CD56− cells were sorted from PBMCs. The table came from immunoSEQ multiplex PCR; TCRdb's copy has only in-frame clones and leaves some out. The table has some 18,000 clones, about 80% seen once. CDR3 length: 15 amino acids. Germline CDR1 and CDR2: SNHLY and FYNNEI. V was shortened by 0 bases and J by 2 bases, with 11 bases between the two germline ends. The TCR comes from a human donor with melanoma. The rearrangement uses TRBV2 and TRBJ2-7, with TRBD1 as a possible D gene (5 bases). Sequencing used CD8+ T cells sorted from blood (inferred from file names), obtained from a patient given nivolumab and ipilimumab in sequence. CDR3 region: CASSEATADPYEQYF. The CDR3 nucleotides are TGTGCCAGCAGTGAAGCGACAGCAGACCCCTACGAGCAGTACTTC.